These 24 T cell receptor beta chains share one sample of origin, sequenced in a study of OX40 agonist ivuxolimab in advanced cancers. Profiling relied on immunoSEQ multiplex PCR, and the TCRdb table lists in-frame clones only, not all of them. The data hold more than 45,000 clones, with over 75% observed a single time. The material sequenced was CD4+ or CD8+ T cells sorted from blood, taken in a trial of the OX40 agonist ivuxolimab. The receptor set was obtained from an adult with an advanced solid tumor such as melanoma, head and neck, liver or kidney cancer.

The table lists this clone with a few counts. The chain carries TRBV6-6 and TRBJ1-1; D gene uncertain. The V end lost 6 bases, the J end lost 1 base, and 9 bases lay between the germline ends. The CDR3 extends over 13 amino acids. CDR1 is MNHNY, CDR2 SVGAGI, per germline (reference sequence). This CDR3 reads CASRWTGNTEAFF. DNA for the CDR3: TGTGCCAGCAGATGGACGGGGAACACTGAAGCTTTCTTT.

V usage is TRBV20-1 and J usage is TRBJ1-2; unclear D gene. The CDR3 length is 10 residues. Germline-derived CDR1 and CDR2 are DFQATT and SNEGSKA (reference sequence). With 8 bases removed from V and 3 bases from J, the gap between germline ends came to 7 bases. CDR3 coding DNA: TGCAGTCCGTTGGACTATGGCTACACCTTC. As protein: CSPLDYGYTF.

The rearrangement links TRBV5-1 to TRBJ2-3; D might be TRBD2 (6 bases). The V gene's germline CDR1 is SGHRS and CDR2 YFSETQ. Trimming left V 0 bases short and J 2 bases short, with 10 bases between. The CDR3 totals 15 residues. The CDR3 loop is CASSLVGGITDTQYF. CDR3 DNA: TGCGCCAGCAGCTTGGTGGGGGGAATCACAGATACGCAGTATTTT.

As regards this clone: Sequence at one end of the junction differs from germline and may be a read error. The chain is built from TRBV30 and TRBJ1-6; possible D gene TRBD1, 6 bases. CDR1 and CDR2 (germline): GTSNPN, SVGIG (reference sequence). This CDR3 is 14 amino acids long. The CDR3 reads CTWRTGTPSRTLHF. The CDR3 bases are TGTACCTGGAGGACCGGGACACCTTCTAGGACCCTCCACTTT.

This clone was seen once. V is TRBV18 and J is TRBJ2-7; TRBD2 might be the D (5 bases). Trimming removed 6 bases at V and 1 base at J, with 10 bases between. The CDR3 extends over 13 amino acids. Germline V gene sequence: CDR1 KGHSH, CDR2 LQKENI. This CDR3 reads CASSPGKSYEQYF. The CDR3 region has the DNA TGTGCCAGCTCGCCCGGGAAATCCTACGAGCAGTACTTC.

This chain connects TRBV5-1 to TRBJ2-2; 9 bases agree with TRBD1. Germline CDR1 is SGHRS and CDR2 is YFSETQ. The J segment lost 2 bases and the V segment lost 4 bases, leaving 6 bases of the junction unmatched. The CDR3 sequence is 16 residues long. The CDR3: CASSQRTGDNTGELFF. The CDR3 DNA follows: TGCGCCAGCAGCCAAAGGACAGGGGACAACACCGGGGAGCTGTTTTTT.

This chain uses TRBV6-5 with TRBJ1-6; no clear D. Germline assignment: CDR1 MNHEY and CDR2 SVGAGI. There are 14 residues in the CDR3. The V end was cut by 6 bases, the J end by 6 bases, with 12 bases between. In DNA form, the CDR3 reads TGTGCCAGCAGCGCACAGACGATTAATTCACCCCTCCACTTT. Its protein product is CASSAQTINSPLHF.

This clone has a handful of counts. The CDR3, as DNA: TGTGCCAGCAGCTTAGCTCCCCTGCGCCCAGATACGCAGTATTTT. It yields the protein CASSLAPLRPDTQYF. The chain uses TRBV11-3 and TRBJ2-3; D gene ambiguous. Trimming shortened V by 1 base and J by 4 bases, and 12 bases separated the two germline ends. The germline V gene has CDR1 SGHNT and CDR2 YENEEA. This CDR3 region has 15 residues.

This chain joins TRBV6-1 and TRBJ1-1; unclear D gene. This CDR3 contains 14 residues. Deletions cut 3 bases from V and 4 bases from J, with 12 bases between. Germline CDR1 and CDR2: MNHNS and SASEGT. The chain's CDR3 is CASSENLMSTEAFF. CDR3 DNA: TGTGCCAGCAGTGAGAACCTAATGAGCACTGAAGCTTTCTTT.

The CDR3 DNA follows: TGTGCCAGCAGCCCCGGGACAGGGGACTATGGCTACACCTTC. Translation gives CASSPGTGDYGYTF. The rearrangement joins TRBV7-2 to TRBJ1-2; 10 bases match TRBD1. V lost 5 bases, J lost 3 bases, and 3 bases stayed unmatched. This CDR3 region has 14 residues. Germline V gene sequence: CDR1 SGHTA, CDR2 FQGNSA.

This chain links TRBV7-6 with TRBJ2-5; D tentatively fits TRBD1 or TRBD2 (5 bases each). Germline assignment: CDR1 SGHVS and CDR2 FNYEAQ. V dropped 0 bases and J dropped 3 bases, with 20 bases sitting between them. The CDR3 is made up of 18 amino acids. CDR3 DNA sequence: TGTGCCAGCAGCTTAGCGGTAGTAGGGACCCCCTCGAAAGAGACCCAGTACTTC. Amino acids: CASSLAVVGTPSKETQYF.

The V call is TRBV6-6, the J call TRBJ2-7; D possibly corresponds to TRBD1 (5 bases). V dropped 5 bases and J dropped 4 bases, with 15 bases sitting between them. CDR3 length: 14 residues. The germline gives CDR1 MNHNY, CDR2 SVGAGI (reference sequence). The CDR3, as DNA: TGTGCCAGCAGTGCCGACAGTAGGGTTTACGAGCAGTACTTC. It encodes CASSADSRVYEQYF.

The chain has TRBV6-1 and TRBJ1-3; D may be TRBD1 (6 bases). Between the trimmed V and J ends, which lost 3 bases and 0 bases, there was a span of 15 bases. The CDR3 covers 17 residues. Germline V gene data show CDR1 as MNHNS and CDR2 as SASEGT. The CDR3 region has the DNA TGTGCCAGCAGTGACTTTACAGACAGGTACTCTGGAAACACCATATATTTT. Its translation is CASSDFTDRYSGNTIYF.

The chain joins TRBV6-1 to TRBJ2-5; 7 bases are shared with TRBD2. The end of the DNA fits TRBJ2-7 better, so the J call may be wrong. CDR1 is MNHNS and CDR2 is SASEGT in the germline V gene. The length of the CDR3 is 15 residues. CDR3 DNA: TGTGCCAGCAGTGTTAGTAGCGGGCCCGCCTACGAGCAGTACTTC. Its translation: CASSVSSGPAYEQYF.

This chain joins TRBV7-9 and TRBJ1-1; D is uncertain. CDR1 and CDR2 from the germline V gene are SEHNR and FQNEAQ (reference sequence). CDR3 length equals 17 residues. V lost 6 bases and J lost 1, with 21 bases in between. CDR3: CASSYYTSRRENTEAFF. For the CDR3, the DNA is TGTGCCAGCAGTTACTATACTTCGCGACGGGAGAACACTGAAGCTTTCTTT.

Notes on this clone: No conserved phenylalanine or tryptophan ends this CDR3, so it is likely a read error. The chain has TRBV7-3 and TRBJ2-2; D is perhaps TRBD1 or TRBD2 (6 bases each). There are 14 residues in the CDR3. Deletions cut 0 bases from V and 9 bases from J, with 11 bases between. The germline V gene has CDR1 SGHTA and CDR2 FQGTGA. CDR3 nucleotides: TGTGCCAGCAGCTTAACCCCGGGGGCTAGGGAGCTGTTTTCT. Translated, it gives CASSLTPGARELFS.

This clone was detected only a few times. V and J are TRBV7-8 and TRBJ1-2, with D uncertain. The length of the CDR3 is 17 residues. V shed 5 bases and J shed 0 bases, with 19 bases lying between them. The germline V gene has CDR1 SGHVS and CDR2 FQNEAQ. CDR3 protein: CASSPSSSRLANYGYTF. CDR3 coding DNA: TGTGCCAGCAGCCCCTCCTCGTCTAGACTAGCTAACTATGGCTACACCTTC.

The chain recombines TRBV4-1 with TRBJ2-6, with D possibly TRBD1 on 7 matching bases. Per germline, CDR1 MGHRA and CDR2 YSYEKL. The CDR3 is 19 residues long. V dropped 0 bases and J dropped 4 bases, with 19 bases sitting between them. CDR3 residues: CASSQDWGLGQWGANVLTF. The CDR3 DNA follows: TGCGCCAGCAGCCAAGATTGGGGACTGGGACAGTGGGGGGCCAACGTCCTGACTTTC.

The chain is built from TRBV6-5 and TRBJ1-1; D is perhaps TRBD1 (5 bases). CDR1 and CDR2 (germline): MNHEY, SVGAGI. Trimming pared 6 bases from V and 5 bases from J, leaving 16 bases between. This CDR3 is built from 14 residues. Here the CDR3 reads CASRGPGRETEAFF. In DNA form, the CDR3 reads TGTGCCAGCAGGGGACCAGGACGTGAAACTGAAGCTTTCTTT.

The chain carries TRBV7-2 and TRBJ1-1, with unresolved D. CDR3 size: 13 residues. The germline V gene has CDR1 SGHTA and CDR2 FQGNSA. The V gene lost 2 bases and the J gene lost 1 base, with 5 bases spanning the gap. The CDR3 here is CASSLQANTEAFF. Written as DNA, the CDR3 is TGTGCCAGCAGCTTACAGGCGAACACTGAAGCTTTCTTT.

The chain employs TRBV30 and TRBJ2-3, with TRBD2 matching over 7 bases. The ends lost 6 bases at V and 3 bases at J; junction bases unmatched: 18. The germline V gene has CDR1 GTSNPN and CDR2 SVGIG (reference sequence). There are 17 residues in the CDR3. The CDR3 region has the DNA TGTGCCTGCTTACTAGCGCCGAAAGGGTTAGTAACAGATACGCAGTATTTT. It yields the protein CACLLAPKGLVTDTQYF. Full variable domain (rest looked up from reference TRBV30 and TRBJ2-3): SQTIHQWPATLVQPVGSPLSLECTVEGTSNPNLYWYRQAAGRGLQLLFYSVGIGQISSEVPQNLSASRPQDRQFILSSKKLLLSDSGFYLCACLLAPKGLVTDTQYFGPGTRLTVL.

This chain joins TRBV4-2 and TRBJ2-1, with D perhaps TRBD1 or TRBD2 (5 bases each). The V gene's germline CDR1 is LGHNA and CDR2 YNFKEQ. The CDR3 has 16 amino acids. V lost 2 bases and J 0 bases, leaving 11 bases between the germline ends. The CDR3 region is CASSQRWGSSYNEQFF. The CDR3 region has the DNA TGTGCCAGCAGCCAACGGTGGGGGAGCTCCTACAATGAGCAGTTCTTC.

The chain uses TRBV5-1 and TRBJ2-7; the D gene is possibly TRBD1 (6 bases). This CDR3 has 12 residues. Between the trimmed V and J ends, which lost 3 bases and 5 bases, there was a span of 9 bases. Germline-derived CDR1 and CDR2 are SGHRS and YFSETQ. The DNA for the CDR3 is TGCGCCAGCAGCTCCGGACAGCACGAGCAGTACTTC. The encoded protein is CASSSGQHEQYF. The full variable domain, completed using reference TRBV5-1 and TRBJ2-7, is KAGVTQTPRYLIKTRGQQVTLSCSPISGHRSVSWYQQTPGQGLQFLFEYFSETQRNKGNFPGRFSGRQFSNSRSEMNVSTLELGDSALYLCASSSGQHEQYFGPGTRLTVT.

The V gene is TRBV5-4, the J gene TRBJ2-6, with a weak D call TRBD1 (6 bases). V was pared by 4 bases and J by 0 bases, with 17 bases between. This CDR3 spans 18 amino acids. The germline gives CDR1 SGHNT, CDR2 YYREEE (reference sequence). DNA for the CDR3: TGTGCCAGCAGCCAAGACGAGACAGGACGCTCTGGGGCCAACGTCCTGACTTTC. As protein: CASSQDETGRSGANVLTF. Based on the CDR3 plus reference TRBV5-4 and TRBJ2-6, the full variable domain is ETGVTQSPTHLIKTRGQQVTLRCSSQSGHNTVSWYQQALGQGPQFIFQYYREEENGRGNFPPRFSGLQFPNYSSELNVNALELDDSALYLCASSQDETGRSGANVLTFGAGSRLTVL.